This T cell receptor (beta chain) was documented in a study of blood T cell repertoires in COVID-19. This table comes from immunoSEQ multiplex PCR, and its TCRdb copy is limited to in-frame clones, with some not included. The sample holds around 130,000 clones, around 83% seen once. Trimming left V 3 bases short and J 6 bases short, with 13 bases between. The CDR3 has 14 amino acids. Germline V lookup: CDR1 KGHSH, CDR2 LQKENI. The sequence was obtained from a woman between 45 and 65 years old with acute or convalescent COVID-19. The sequenced sample consisted of peripheral blood. The chain employs TRBV18 and TRBJ2-3; D not certain. Here the CDR3 DNA reads TGTGCCAGCTCACCTAGTGAACTAAAGGATACGCAGTATTTT. This gives the protein CASSPSELKDTQYF.